The clone carrying this TCR beta chain was seen only a few times. Its antigen is not identified. Trimming stripped 2 bases from V and 1 base from J, with 2 bases between. Germline loops: CDR1 WNHNN, CDR2 SYGVQD (reference sequence). The CDR3 is made up of 12 amino acids. This sample stems from a study of vaccination and CD4 T cells after COVID-19. Study at large: Post-COVID specimens were obtained a median 101 days after diagnosis (range 35 to 161). Study-level results: SARS-CoV-2-reactive clonotypes rose nonsignificantly, with the median going from approximately 21 to 40.

The Oncomine TCR Beta short-read assay was what sequenced the DNA obtained from cultured CD4+ T cells. From cultured CD4+ T cells, genomic DNA was extracted. One entry per CDR3 protein results from TCRdb running MiXCR on the PCR reads. Here the sample spans 15,000 or so distinct CDR3 sequences, around half being singletons. Treatment of the sample: roughly ten-day PBMC culture with coronavirus spike peptide pools or control peptides (ViraFEST assay). V is TRBV10-1 and J is TRBJ1-1; D call uncertain. Sequenced sample: CD4+ T cells from blood, cultured in vitro. This receptor was taken from a human donor who had recovered from COVID-19. The CDR3 DNA reads TGCGCCAGCAGTGAGAGGAACACTGAAGCTTTCTTT. As protein: CASSERNTEAFF.